The 24 T cell receptor beta chains presented below share a single source sample, sequenced in a study of PD-L1 blockade in urothelial cancer. The protocol was immunoSEQ multiplex PCR, while the TCRdb copy is restricted to in-frame clones and leaves out a portion. The top ten hold approximately 1.5% of the sample, which has about 55,000 clones, roughly 84% seen once. As to time point: pretreatment peripheral blood. The sequencing used PBMCs, collected around atezolizumab (anti-PD-L1) treatment. The source of these receptors is a man aged 45-65 years with urothelial cancer.

CDR3 in amino acids: CASGNPGSGTEAFF. The CDR3 DNA sequence: TGTGCCAGCGGAAATCCTGGGTCGGGCACTGAAGCTTTCTTT. The V and J genes are TRBV9 and TRBJ1-1, with D hard to call. V lost 7 bases and J 4 bases, leaving 17 bases between the germline ends. The CDR3 has 14 residues. Per the germline V gene, CDR1 is SGDLS and CDR2 is YYNGEE.

The rearrangement uses TRBV19 and TRBJ2-3; 14 bases are a match to TRBD2. Per the germline V gene, CDR1 is LNHDA and CDR2 is SQIVND (reference sequence). The CDR3 is made up of 18 amino acids. V lost 8 bases, J lost 0 bases, and 10 bases stayed unmatched. The CDR3, as DNA: TGTGCCAGTCGGAGACTAGCGGGGGGGGTGGGTAGCACAGATACGCAGTATTTT. This codes for CASRRLAGGVGSTDTQYF.

The V and J genes are TRBV27 and TRBJ1-6; D is perhaps TRBD1 (6 bases). Trimming removed 1 base at V and 7 bases at J, with 20 bases between. CDR1 is MNHEY and CDR2 is SMNVEV in the germline V gene (reference sequence). This CDR3 contains 18 residues. This chain's CDR3 is CASSLWASGGQKNSPLHF. The CDR3 region has the DNA TGTGCCAGCAGTTTATGGGCTTCGGGGGGCCAGAAGAATTCACCCCTCCACTTT.

This rearrangement joins TRBV5-5 to TRBJ1-4; TRBD1 agrees at 7 bases. Germline assignment: CDR1 SGHKS and CDR2 YYEKEE (reference sequence). After removal of 4 bases from V and 6 bases from J, the junction contained 9 bases not matched to a gene. This CDR3 is built from 15 residues. Here the CDR3 DNA reads TGTGCCAGCAGCCAGGCCGGGACAGTGGATGAAAAACTGTTTTTT. Its protein product is CASSQAGTVDEKLFF. Looking up the rest from reference TRBV5-5 and TRBJ1-4 gives the full variable domain: DAGVTQSPTHLIKTRGQQVTLRCSPISGHKSVSWYQQVLGQGPQFIFQYYEKEERGRGNFPDRFSARQFPNYSSELNVNALLLGDSALYLCASSQAGTVDEKLFFGSGTQLSVL.

The chain recombines TRBV9 with TRBJ2-7, with TRBD2 identical over 7 bases. The CDR3 runs 15 residues. The V gene end was trimmed by 4 bases and the J gene end by 3 bases; junction bases not matched to a gene: 10. Per the germline V gene, CDR1 is SGDLS and CDR2 is YYNGEE. CDR3 nucleotide sequence: TGTGCCAGCAGCTTCGGGGTGGGCGGGGGCTACGAGCAGTACTTC. Its translation: CASSFGVGGGYEQYF. Full variable domain (missing parts from reference TRBV9 and TRBJ2-7): DSGVTQTPKHLITATGQRVTLRCSPRSGDLSVYWYQQSLDQGLQFLIQYYNGEERAKGNILERFSAQQFPDLHSELNLSSLELGDSALYFCASSFGVGGGYEQYFGPGTRLTVT.

In DNA form, the CDR3 reads TGTGCCAGCAGCTTAGTCGGGGGGCCCCCGAATGAGCAGTTCTTC. This sequence encodes CASSLVGGPPNEQFF. The V and J genes are TRBV7-9 and TRBJ2-1; perhaps TRBD2 as D (7 bases). V dropped 1 base and J dropped 7 bases, with 14 bases sitting between them. This CDR3 is 15 amino acids long. Germline V gene sequence: CDR1 SEHNR, CDR2 FQNEAQ (reference sequence).

CDR3 sequence: CASSSTTGVANYGYTF. The DNA of the CDR3 is TGCGCCAGCAGCTCAACAACAGGGGTCGCTAACTATGGCTACACCTTC. This chain joins TRBV5-1 and TRBJ1-2; TRBD1 agrees at 7 bases. CDR3 size: 16 residues. Germline values: CDR1 SGHRS, CDR2 YFSETQ. Trimming took 3 bases from V and 0 from J; bases not matched to a gene: 8.

The V and J genes are TRBV2 and TRBJ1-1; D ambiguous. Per germline, CDR1 SNHLY and CDR2 FYNNEI. The CDR3 consists of 14 residues. V lost 7 bases to trimming and J lost 1 base, with 13 bases between them. The CDR3 bases are TGTGCCAGCACTCTGTGGGAGGGGAACACTGAAGCTTTCTTT. This codes for CASTLWEGNTEAFF.

This clone was counted only a few times. V is TRBV29-1 and J is TRBJ2-2; TRBD1 matches at 8 bases. With 0 bases clipped from V and 0 bases from J, the junction kept 3 bases outside the gene matches. CDR1 and CDR2 (germline): SQVTM, ANQGSEA. CDR3 size: 16 residues. CDR3 DNA: TGCAGCGTTGAAGATGGACAGGGATCGAACACCGGGGAGCTGTTTTTT. Amino acid sequence: CSVEDGQGSNTGELFF.

The sample holds one count of this clone. J is TRBJ2-1 and V is TRBV28, with 8 bases aligning to TRBD1. J gave up 9 bases and V 1 base, and 8 bases lay outside the gene matches. The germline gives CDR1 MDHEN, CDR2 SYDVKM. The CDR3 sequence is 15 residues long. Written as DNA, the CDR3 is TGTGCCAGCAGTTTATCCACAGGGGGATGGCCTGAGCAGTTCTTC. Its protein product is CASSLSTGGWPEQFF.

This chain uses TRBV30 with TRBJ1-4, with D hard to call. V was pared by 3 bases and J by 4 bases, with 9 bases between. CDR1 is GTSNPN, CDR2 SVGIG, per germline (reference sequence). The CDR3 runs to 13 residues. CDR3 in amino acids: CAWSNRGNEKLFF. For the CDR3, the DNA is TGTGCCTGGAGCAACCGGGGTAATGAAAAACTGTTTTTT.

V gene TRBV14 combines with J gene TRBJ2-7, with 8 bases identical to TRBD1. V trimming: 5 bases; J trimming: 3 bases; junction bases outside the gene matches: 9. Looked up from germline, CDR1 is SGHDN and CDR2 is FVKESK. The CDR3 contains 15 residues. Written as DNA, the CDR3 is TGTGCCAGCAGCTCGATCGAGGGACAGGTCTACGAGCAGTACTTC. Encoded protein: CASSSIEGQVYEQYF.

This clone was counted only a few times. The chain uses TRBV7-7 and TRBJ2-1; a weak D match, TRBD1 (5 bases). V was pared by 1 base and J by 4 bases, with 11 bases between. The germline gives CDR1 SSHAT, CDR2 FNYEAQ (reference sequence). This CDR3 contains 15 residues. CDR3 region: CASSLVGAEYNEQFF. In nucleotides, the CDR3 is TGTGCCAGCAGCTTAGTAGGGGCTGAGTACAATGAGCAGTTCTTC.

The V call is TRBV19, the J call TRBJ2-3; 10 positions agree with TRBD2. The CDR3 runs to 13 residues. Germline loops: CDR1 LNHDA, CDR2 SQIVND (reference sequence). The V and J ends lost 3 bases and 11 bases, in that order; junction bases with no gene match: 5. The CDR3 DNA reads as TGTGCCAGTAGTATCCCTAGCGGGGGACGGCAGTATTTT. Residues: CASSIPSGGRQYF.

The chain recombines TRBV21-1 with TRBJ2-1; TRBD2 was called by the table and not checked on the DNA. TRBV21-1 is given as a pseudogene. The CDR3 is 15 residues long. CDR3 loop: CASSKGETTHNEQFF. The DNA for the CDR3 is TGTGCCAGCAGCAAAGGGGAGACTACGCACAATGAGCAGTTCTTC.

This chain uses TRBV4-1 with TRBJ2-7; tentative D call: TRBD1 (6 bases). The germline CDR1 and CDR2 sequences are MGHRA and YSYEKL. CDR3 length equals 13 residues. Trimming removed 4 bases from V and 3 bases from J, with 10 bases in between. DNA of the CDR3: TGCGCCAGCAGCCTGGACAGTTACTACGAGCAGTACTTC. Its translation is CASSLDSYYEQYF.

This clone was recorded once. The chain uses TRBV27 and TRBJ1-1; 7 bases map to TRBD1. The CDR3 extends over 14 amino acids. CDR1 is MNHEY, CDR2 SMNVEV, per germline (reference sequence). J gave up 5 bases and V 6 bases, and 9 bases lay outside the gene matches. The CDR3 region has the DNA TGTGCCAGCAGCCCCAGACAGGGCAGTACTGAAGCTTTCTTT. Translating gives CASSPRQGSTEAFF.

This clone was seen a handful of times. The chain combines TRBV6-1 with TRBJ2-4; 9 bases are shared with TRBD1. Germline assignment: CDR1 MNHNS and CDR2 SASEGT. Unmatched junction bases numbered 9, after V lost 6 bases and J lost 9 bases. This CDR3 is 14 amino acids long. Here the CDR3 reads CASSSGTGLGIQYF. The CDR3 bases are TGTGCCAGCAGCAGTGGGACAGGGTTAGGCATTCAGTACTTC.

The chain links TRBV30 to TRBJ1-2; D uncertain. The CDR3 is made up of 14 amino acids. V lost 4 bases, J lost 2 bases, and 14 bases lay in between. Germline V gene data show CDR1 as GTSNPN and CDR2 as SVGIG (reference sequence). The DNA of the CDR3 is TGTGCCTGGAAGGAGACGTGGGAGAACTATGGCTACACCTTC. Protein sequence: CAWKETWENYGYTF.

The V and J genes are TRBV7-7 and TRBJ2-1, with TRBD1 identical over 9 bases. The CDR3 has 15 amino acids. Unmatched junction bases numbered 10, after V lost 5 bases and J lost 8 bases. The V gene's germline CDR1 is SSHAT and CDR2 FNYEAQ (reference sequence). The CDR3 reads CASSPLRTGEHEQFF. CDR3 DNA sequence: TGTGCCAGCAGCCCTCTAAGGACAGGGGAGCATGAGCAGTTCTTC. The full variable domain, in which reference TRBV7-7 and TRBJ2-1 provide the parts outside the CDR3, is GAGVSQSPRYKVTKRGQDVTLRCDPISSHATLYWYQQALGQGPEFLTYFNYEAQPDKSGLPSDRFSAERPEGSISTLTIQRTEQRDSAMYRCASSPLRTGEHEQFFGPGTRLTVL.

Ten or more counts support this clone. The V and J genes are TRBV5-1 and TRBJ2-2; possibly TRBD1 for D (6 bases). The length of the CDR3 is 16 residues. Trimming took 4 bases from V and 3 from J, leaving 16 bases between them. CDR1 and CDR2 (germline): SGHRS, YFSETQ. This chain's CDR3 is CASSRTTGPDTGELFF. The CDR3 coding sequence is TGCGCCAGCAGCCGAACTACAGGGCCCGACACCGGGGAGCTGTTTTTT. The entire variable domain, with the rest obtained from reference TRBV5-1 and TRBJ2-2, is as follows: KAGVTQTPRYLIKTRGQQVTLSCSPISGHRSVSWYQQTPGQGLQFLFEYFSETQRNKGNFPGRFSGRQFSNSRSEMNVSTLELGDSALYLCASSRTTGPDTGELFFGEGSRLTVL.

The chain has TRBV9 and TRBJ2-3; weak D call: TRBD2 (5 bases). This CDR3 is 16 amino acids long. Per the germline V gene, CDR1 is SGDLS and CDR2 is YYNGEE. V lost 4 bases and J 0 bases, leaving 15 bases between the germline ends. The CDR3 bases are TGTGCCAGCAGCCCAACTGGAGGCGGAAGCACAGATACGCAGTATTTT. Encoded protein: CASSPTGGGSTDTQYF.

The chain uses TRBV11-3 and TRBJ2-3; 10 bases are a match to TRBD1. The CDR3 sequence is 15 residues long. J gave up 4 bases and V 5 bases, and 6 bases lay outside the gene matches. Germline CDR1 is SGHNT and CDR2 is YENEEA. The CDR3 region is CASSPAGTGADTQYF. CDR3 nucleotides: TGTGCCAGCAGCCCCGCGGGGACAGGGGCAGATACGCAGTATTTT.

This clone was observed once. An end of the junction does not agree with germline; a read error may underlie this. The rearrangement links TRBV19 to TRBJ2-3, with TRBD1 matching over 8 bases. This CDR3 spans 15 amino acids. Germline CDR1 LNHDA, CDR2 SQIVND (reference sequence). CDR3 bases: TGTGCCAGTAGTATAAGCAGGGGGCCCACATATACGCAGTATTTT. This encodes CASSISRGPTYTQYF.